This record concerns one T cell receptor (beta chain) sequence. Which antigen it targets is not known. Base qualities are missing; no much larger clone stands one base away. The data originate from a study of Ad26.COV2.S vaccination and SARS-CoV-2 variants (dated by TCRdb to the early 2020s). With respect to the entire study: Donors in the vaccine arm were drawn from COV1001, a phase I-IIa trial of Ad26.COV2.S in healthy adults that was multicentre, randomized, double-blind and placebo-controlled. Dosing of Ad26.COV2.S was intramuscular, at either 5x10^10 or 1x10^11 viral particles, delivered as one shot or as two shots spaced 56 days apart. The specificity and breadth of SARS-CoV-2-reactive T cell receptors after Ad26.COV2.S vaccination were assessed by TCRbeta repertoire sequencing. The TCR-sequenced set comprised about 32 samples: about 19 Ad26.COV2.S vaccine recipients, 5 placebo recipients and 8 SARS-CoV-2 convalescent individuals. Trial participants were randomized into five groups of five, in which low-dose or high-dose Ad26.COV2.S was given once or twice, or placebo was given on both occasions. Investigators did not know the trial group allocation while performing experiments and assessing outcomes.

Beyond this particular receptor, the publication reports: The authors noted that the TCR breadth and depth analyses may have underestimated total T cell responses. The study lacked the statistical power to compare responses across vaccine doses or regimens. After vaccination, substantial breadth of spike-specific CD8+ and CD4+ T cell responses was reported. Spike-specific TCR breadth was higher in Ad26.COV2.S recipients than in placebo recipients (P = 0.0014). Comparable non-spike TCR breadth was observed between vaccine and placebo recipients, consistent with only spike being contained in the vaccine.

TCRbeta CDR3 regions were sequenced with the immunoSEQ Assay. After extraction, genomic DNA underwent amplification by bias-controlled multiplex PCR, followed by high-throughput sequencing. Turning to the authors' computational methods: Collapsing and filtering of sequences were performed to quantify the absolute abundance of each unique TCRbeta CDR3 region. T cell fraction was estimated by normalizing TCRbeta template counts to usable DNA, with usable DNA measured through amplification of reference genes found in all nucleated cells. Repertoire TCRs were annotated as SARS-CoV-2-specific by exact matching of V gene, CDR3 amino acid sequence and J gene to a known reactive TCR set. The reference SARS-CoV-2 TCR set was obtained from MIRA and was filtered for enrichment in COVID-19-positive ImmuneCODE repertoires, whereby public or cross-reactive TCRs were removed. Drawing on the MIRA antigens, annotated TCRs were analysed further at the level of specific ORF or position within ORF. Breadth was defined as annotated unique rearrangements over total unique productive rearrangements; depth was the summed frequency of those rearrangements. Group comparisons of TCR breadth used two-sided Wilcoxon rank-sum tests. TCRdb took over this immuneACCESS table, retaining in-frame rearrangements with V and J assigned. Such tables are incomplete; in checked studies, under half of the missing clones stem from an unresolved V gene, and the remainder is unexplained. That table supplies the V and J calls and clone size; D and trimming were determined from the DNA. The sample profile shows roughly 680,000 clones; around 92% of them were found once. Nearly 1.5% of the sample is taken by the ten largest.

From V the trimming removes 11 bases and from J it removes 6 bases, while the gene matches leave 12 bases of the junction unaccounted for. In the germline V gene (reference sequence), CDR1 corresponds to SEHNR and CDR2 to FQNEAQ. The CDR3 holds 14 amino acids from the cysteine to the phenylalanine. The only DNA kept is the CDR3, 42 bases in frame from the first base. The meaning of the sample's treatment or condition label: about 20 received Ad26.COV2.S at low or high dose, single or two shots; 5 received placebo; per-sample allocation not given. For vaccine and placebo recipients, repertoires were sequenced using samples collected on day 63 after the first injection. Between 29 July and 7 August 2020, Cohort 1b enrolled 20 to 30 adults aged 18-55 years at one site in Boston, USA. Ad26.COV2.S was a replication-incompetent adenovirus type 26 vector that expressed a prefusion-stabilized SARS-CoV-2 spike protein derived from the original Wuhan strain.

In this chain, TRBV7-9 is recombined with TRBJ2-2; 7 nucleotides in the junction match TRBD2. This TCR came from a person between 18 and 59 years old who received the Ad26.COV2.S COVID-19 vaccine or a placebo. The source was peripheral blood, collected in a trial of Ad26.COV2.S vaccine versus placebo. The nucleotides are TGTGCCCTGGGGGGGACCCCGGTACCCGGGGAGCTGTTTTTT. Its coded protein is CALGGTPVPGELFF.